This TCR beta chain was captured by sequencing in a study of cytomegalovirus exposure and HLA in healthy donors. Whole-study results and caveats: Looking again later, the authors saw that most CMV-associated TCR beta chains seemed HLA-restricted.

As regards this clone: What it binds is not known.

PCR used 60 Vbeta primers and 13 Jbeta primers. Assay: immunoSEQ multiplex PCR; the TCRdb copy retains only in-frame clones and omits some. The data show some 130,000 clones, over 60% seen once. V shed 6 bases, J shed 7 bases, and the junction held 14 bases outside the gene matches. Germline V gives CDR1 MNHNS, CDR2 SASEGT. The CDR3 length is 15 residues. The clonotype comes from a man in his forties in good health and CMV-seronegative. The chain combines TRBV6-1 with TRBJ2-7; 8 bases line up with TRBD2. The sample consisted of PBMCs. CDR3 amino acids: CASSPSGGSIWEQYF. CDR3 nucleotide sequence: TGTGCCAGCAGCCCCTCGGGGGGGAGCATTTGGGAGCAGTACTTC.